One and the same sample provided the 3 T cell receptor beta chains below, sequenced in a study of blood T cells in healthy people across ages. A second 7 to 11 cycle PCR used barcoded and J-beta primers. TCRdb re-analysed the 5' RACE reads in MiXCR, keeping a single row per CDR3 protein. The data hold some 1.5 million distinct CDR3 sequences, with roughly 27% observed a single time. The sample taken for sequencing was blood. The receptors originated from a woman aged 25-40 years in good health.

About this clonotype itself: One junction end disagrees with the germline gene, perhaps due to a read error. The chain combines TRBV29-1 with TRBJ2-3, with TRBD2 as a possible D gene (7 bases). This CDR3 comprises 15 residues. CDR1 SQVTM and CDR2 ANQGSEA come from the germline V gene. The CDR3 protein is CSAQPGGGSSNTRYF. The DNA of the CDR3 is TGCAGCGCCCAACCCGGGGGCGGGAGCTCAAATACGCGGTATTTT.

In this sample, this clonotype turned up a few times. V gene TRBV2 combines with J gene TRBJ2-3, with D unclear. V lost 2 bases and J lost 3, with 15 bases in between. Per germline, CDR1 SNHLY and CDR2 FYNNEI. The CDR3 length is 16 residues. This CDR3 is CASSEILGQSTDTQYF. The CDR3 bases are TGTGCCAGCAGTGAAATTCTAGGGCAGAGTACAGATACGCAGTATTTT.

This clonotype has a handful of counts. V is TRBV5-1 and J is TRBJ2-1, with D unresolved. Between the trimmed V and J ends, which lost 0 bases and 5 bases, there was a span of 9 bases. This CDR3 comprises 14 residues. Germline CDR1 is SGHRS and CDR2 is YFSETQ. As DNA, the CDR3 is TGCGCCAGCAGCTTGGCCACTACACACAATGAGCAGTTCTTC. It codes for CASSLATTHNEQFF.